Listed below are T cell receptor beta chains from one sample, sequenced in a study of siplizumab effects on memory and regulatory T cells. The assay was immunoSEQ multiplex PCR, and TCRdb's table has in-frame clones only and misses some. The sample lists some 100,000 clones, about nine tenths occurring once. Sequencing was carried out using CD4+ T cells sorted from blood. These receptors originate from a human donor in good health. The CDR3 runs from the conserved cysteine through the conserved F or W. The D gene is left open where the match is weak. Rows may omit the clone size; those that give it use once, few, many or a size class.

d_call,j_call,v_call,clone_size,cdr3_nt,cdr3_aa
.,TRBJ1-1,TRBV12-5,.,TGTGCTAGTGCCGTTTGGGAACGGATTAACACTGAAGCTTTCTTT,CASAVWERINTEAFF
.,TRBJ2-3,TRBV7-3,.,TGTGCCAGCAGCAGATCCCCAACCGTGGGAGATACGCAGTATTTT,CASSRSPTVGDTQYF
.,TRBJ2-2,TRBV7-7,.,TGTGCCAGCAGCTTAAGGGAAAGAGGCACCGGGGAGCTGTTTTTT,CASSLRERGTGELFF
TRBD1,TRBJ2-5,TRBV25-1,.,TGTGCCAGCAGTGAAGGCGACAGGGGGTATCAAGAGACCCAGTACTTC,CASSEGDRGYQETQYF
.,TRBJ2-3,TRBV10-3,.,TGTGCCATCAACACCCCCGGGACGGGGGGCGCGACAAATACGCAGTATTTT,CAINTPGTGGATNTQYF
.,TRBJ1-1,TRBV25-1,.,TGTGCCAGCACCCAGTTGGGGACTGAAGCTTTCTTT,CASTQLGTEAFF
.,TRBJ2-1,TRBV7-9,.,TGTGCCAGCAGCTTTCGGCTAGGAGTCATTGAGCAGTTCTTC,CASSFRLGVIEQFF
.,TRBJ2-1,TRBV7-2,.,TGTGCCAGCAGCTTAGGAGGACTGGGTTACAATGAGCAGTTCTTC,CASSLGGLGYNEQFF
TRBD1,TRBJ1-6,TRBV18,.,TGTGCCAGCTCATCAACAGGGGGCTTTCCTAGCTCCTATAATTCACCCCTCCACTTT,CASSSTGGFPSSYNSPLHF
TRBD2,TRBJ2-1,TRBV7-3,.,TGTGCCAGCAGCCCCTCTCCGACGGGGGGGCCCTACAATGAGCAGTTCTTC,CASSPSPTGGPYNEQFF
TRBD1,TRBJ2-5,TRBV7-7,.,TGTGCCAGCAGCTATGACAGGGAAGAGACCCAGTACTTC,CASSYDREETQYF
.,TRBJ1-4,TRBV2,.,TGTGCCAGCAGTCCACAGGGAAGGACAACTAATGAAAAACTGTTTTTT,CASSPQGRTTNEKLFF
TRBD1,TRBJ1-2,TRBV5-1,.,TGCGCCAGCAGCGACCCGGGACAGGGCTCTGGCTACACCTTC,CASSDPGQGSGYTF
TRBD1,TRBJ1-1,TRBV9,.,TGTGCCAGCAGCGTGATCGGGACAGCCTACACTGAAGCTTTCTTT,CASSVIGTAYTEAFF
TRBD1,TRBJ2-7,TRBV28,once,TGTGCCAGCAGGTCGACAGGGGGCTTGGACGAGCAGTACTTC,CASRSTGGLDEQYF
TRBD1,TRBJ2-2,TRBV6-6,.,TGTGCCAGTCAGGGGGCAGGTGGCACCGGGGAGCTGTTTTTT,CASQGAGGTGELFF
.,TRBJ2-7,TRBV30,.,TGTGCCTGGAAATGGTCCTACGAGCAGTACTTC,CAWKWSYEQYF
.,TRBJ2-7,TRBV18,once,TGTGCCAGCTCACCACGGGGAGCGGCATACGAGCAGTACTTC,CASSPRGAAYEQYF
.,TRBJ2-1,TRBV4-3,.,TGCGCCAGCAGCCTCGTGGGGGCCGTTCGGTACAATGAGCAGTTCTTC,CASSLVGAVRYNEQFF
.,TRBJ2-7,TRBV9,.,TGTGCCAGCAGCCCCGAGGTAGCCCTATACGAGCAGTACTTC,CASSPEVALYEQYF